This is a list of T cell receptor beta chains from one sample in a study of beta chain features in type 1 diabetes. Assay: immunoSEQ multiplex PCR; the TCRdb copy retains only in-frame clones and omits some. The sample records 350,000 to 450,000 clones, about 15% being singletons. The sequencing sample was made of naive CD4+ T cells from blood. The origin of the receptors is a man in his thirties or forties in good health. Both conserved end residues are part of each CDR3. Each record gives: clone size, V gene, D gene, J gene, CDR3 protein, CDR3 DNA. D genes are given only for firm matches. Clone size is shown for a subset of rows, as once, few, many or a class of expanded clone.

>NA|TRBV27|NA|TRBJ1-4
CASSSGTANEKLFF
TGTGCCAGCAGTTCCGGGACGGCTAATGAAAAACTGTTTTTT
>NA|TRBV5-1|NA|TRBJ2-7
CASSLDYEQYF
TGCGCCAGCAGCTTGGACTACGAGCAGTACTTC
>NA|TRBV21-1|NA|TRBJ2-3
CASSNTGVGVFSSTDTQYF
TGTGCCAGCAGCAATACCGGCGTAGGAGTTTTCTCTAGCACAGATACGCAGTATTTT
>NA|TRBV18|NA|TRBJ1-1
CASSHGRDTEAFF
TGTGCCAGCTCACATGGTAGGGACACTGAAGCTTTCTTT
>few|TRBV5-1|NA|TRBJ2-1
CASSDRLGYNEQFF
TGCGCCAGCAGCGACAGGCTTGGGTACAATGAGCAGTTCTTC
>NA|TRBV7-9|NA|TRBJ1-1
CASSRNTEAFF
TGTGCCAGCAGCCGAAACACTGAAGCTTTCTTT
>few|TRBV30|NA|TRBJ1-4
CAWSGTTEKLFF
TGTGCCTGGAGTGGGACGACTGAAAAACTGTTTTTT
>NA|TRBV29-1|NA|TRBJ1-5
CSVDVGGQPQHF
TGCAGCGTTGATGTGGGGGGTCAGCCCCAGCATTTT
>many|TRBV23-1|TRBD1|TRBJ2-5
CASSPDRDSKTQYF
TGCGCCAGCAGCCCGGACAGGGACTCCAAGACCCAGTACTTC
>NA|TRBV27|TRBD2|TRBJ2-5
CASTTSGVETQYF
TGTGCCAGCACCACTAGCGGGGTAGAGACCCAGTACTTC
>few|TRBV7-2|NA|TRBJ2-7
CASSLDAGSSYEQYF
TGTGCCAGCAGCTTAGACGCAGGTAGCTCCTACGAGCAGTACTTC
>many|TRBV10-3|NA|TRBJ2-3
CAISESRDTQYF
TGTGCCATCAGTGAGTCCCGGGATACGCAGTATTTT
>few|TRBV7-2|NA|TRBJ2-5
CASSLRAETQYF
TGTGCCAGCAGCTTAAGGGCGGAGACCCAGTACTTC
>NA|TRBV10-1|TRBD2|TRBJ2-1
CASSPLGAGGRNEQFF
TGCGCCAGCAGTCCCCTTGGAGCGGGGGGTAGGAATGAGCAGTTCTTC
>few|TRBV13|TRBD2|TRBJ2-1
CASSLGTSGGIHGNEQFF
TGTGCCAGCAGCTTGGGGACTAGCGGGGGGATTCACGGCAATGAGCAGTTCTTC
>few|TRBV6-6|NA|TRBJ2-3
CASSYGKNPDTQYF
TGTGCCAGCAGTTACGGGAAAAACCCAGATACGCAGTATTTT
>NA|TRBV9|NA|TRBJ2-2
CASSVASGVNTGELFF
TGTGCCAGCAGCGTAGCTAGTGGGGTGAACACCGGGGAGCTGTTTTTT
>few|TRBV9|TRBD1|TRBJ2-5
CASSDGTAQETQYF
TGTGCCAGCAGCGACGGGACAGCACAAGAGACCCAGTACTTC
>NA|TRBV4-3|NA|TRBJ2-3
CASSQFPGTDTQYF
TGCGCCAGCAGCCAATTCCCCGGGACAGATACGCAGTATTTT
>NA|TRBV7-8|TRBD1|TRBJ2-3
CASSHDRVRDTQYF
TGTGCCAGCAGCCATGACAGGGTCAGAGATACGCAGTATTTT
>NA|TRBV9|NA|TRBJ2-3
CASSSSGTATDTQYF
TGTGCCAGCAGCTCCTCCGGGACTGCCACAGATACGCAGTATTTT
>NA|TRBV19|NA|TRBJ2-3
CASSISSGDRSTDTQYF
TGTGCCAGTAGTATCTCTTCCGGGGACCGAAGCACAGATACGCAGTATTTT
>few|TRBV30|TRBD2|TRBJ2-1
CAWRSGIPVAGDNEQFF
TGTGCCTGGAGATCCGGGATCCCAGTAGCGGGGGATAATGAGCAGTTCTTC
>few|TRBV23-1|TRBD2|TRBJ2-1
CASSLTGTSGNSYNEQFF
TGCGCCAGCAGTCTCACCGGGACTAGCGGGAACTCCTACAATGAGCAGTTCTTC
>few|TRBV4-1|NA|TRBJ1-4
CASSQVRRSLGNEKLFF
TGCGCCAGCAGCCAAGTACGCCGGTCCCTAGGGAATGAAAAACTGTTTTTT
>NA|TRBV4-1|TRBD2|TRBJ2-7
CASSRPGLAGYEQYF
TGCGCCAGCAGCCGGCCGGGACTAGCGGGCTACGAGCAGTACTTC
>NA|TRBV7-9|NA|TRBJ2-5
CASSSWTVSGETQYF
TGTGCCAGCAGCTCATGGACAGTTTCGGGAGAGACCCAGTACTTC
>few|TRBV7-2|NA|TRBJ2-3
CASSYSGTDTQYF
TGTGCCAGCAGTTATAGCGGCACAGATACGCAGTATTTT